This TCR beta chain was found in a study of T cell responses to AZD1222 COVID-19 vaccine (dated by TCRdb to 2020 to 2022). Notes on the research overall: AZD1222 recipients whose second dose came at about 4 weeks and those whose second dose came at about 12 weeks were combined into one group, since spike-specific TCR depth and breadth did not differ between the two schedules. A total of 230 or so trial participants underwent TCR sequencing, of whom 200 to 220 received two doses of AZD1222 and some 26 received two doses of the MenACWY control vaccine. Trial participants were enrolled into age subgroups of 18-55, 56-69 and 70-plus years, which contained 148, 28 and 57 TCR-sequenced participants, respectively. What the research found in general, with its limitations: A significant rise in spike-specific TCR breadth and depth was observed after two AZD1222 doses relative to day 0 and relative to MenACWY recipients. Participants were mostly white British and included more females than males, and it was suggested by the authors that clonal diversity may have been underestimated. Reportedly, close to half of the unique spike-specific TCRs recognized epitopes lying outside the regions that are mutated in the B.1.351 and B.1.1.7 variants. Conclusions about previously exposed vaccinees were limited because only 6 or 7 AZD1222 recipients were SARS-CoV-2 seropositive at baseline. In the small 56-69-year group, the increase in depth fell short of significance, most likely because of low power. Because no day 14 peak-response samples were available, repertoires were characterized only after the peak T cell response. CD4 TCRs associated with the vaccine covered the entire spike protein, and the dominant responses were in regions 160-218 and 743-854.

The CDR3 contains 16 residues, cysteine and phenylalanine counted. Only the CDR3 portion is preserved as DNA: 48 bases, with reading frame beginning at the first base. Sequences MDHEN (CDR1) and SYDVKM (CDR2) are obtained from the germline V gene. V was cut back by 10 bases and J by 4 bases, leaving a gap of 25 bases between them. Turning to this clone: Which antigen it targets is not known. One base away there is no much larger clone; base qualities are not given.

The CDR3 regions of human TCRbeta chains were analyzed by immunosequencing. For the original study's pipeline: TCRs in the repertoires were matched against a reference library of SARS-CoV-2-specific TCRs that had been generated with the MIRA antigen-specificity platform. Breadth was defined as the fraction of unique TCRs that were SARS-CoV-2-associated. Depth was defined as the fraction of total T cells that were SARS-CoV-2-associated. Using the MIRA data, each spike-specific TCR was assigned both to the spike region to which the TCR was reactive and to a CD4 or CD8 class. Log10-transformed breadth and depth values were compared by one-way ANOVA with Sidak's multiple comparisons tests. TCRdb stores this immuneACCESS table with in-frame sequences only. Part of the clones is absent; in the studies checked, under half of the shortfall reflects unresolved V genes, and no reason is known for the rest. V and J calls and clone size come straight from that table; D and trimming were deduced from the DNA. For this sample the table gives around 130,000 clones, of which approximately 89% were detected only once. The top ten constitute 4.7% of the sample.

This specimen's time point label, per the study, means: baseline before first vaccination. Vaccinee samples were obtained from the UK trials COV001 and COV002, which included a single-blind randomized controlled phase 2/3 trial of AZD1222 (ChAdOx1 nCoV-19) in healthy adults. Trial participant PBMC samples were collected at day 0 and day 28 after the second dose for TCRbeta chain sequencing. The source is an adult in good health. The input for sequencing was peripheral blood, taken on day 0 of AZD1222 vaccination. The rearrangement combines TRBV28 with TRBJ1-2; the D gene is perhaps TRBD1, on 5 matching bases. Read as DNA, the sequence is TGTGCCACCCTCTCCGGGGCTAGCGGGAGAGTCTATGGCTACACCTTC. Its translation reads: CATLSGASGRVYGYTF.